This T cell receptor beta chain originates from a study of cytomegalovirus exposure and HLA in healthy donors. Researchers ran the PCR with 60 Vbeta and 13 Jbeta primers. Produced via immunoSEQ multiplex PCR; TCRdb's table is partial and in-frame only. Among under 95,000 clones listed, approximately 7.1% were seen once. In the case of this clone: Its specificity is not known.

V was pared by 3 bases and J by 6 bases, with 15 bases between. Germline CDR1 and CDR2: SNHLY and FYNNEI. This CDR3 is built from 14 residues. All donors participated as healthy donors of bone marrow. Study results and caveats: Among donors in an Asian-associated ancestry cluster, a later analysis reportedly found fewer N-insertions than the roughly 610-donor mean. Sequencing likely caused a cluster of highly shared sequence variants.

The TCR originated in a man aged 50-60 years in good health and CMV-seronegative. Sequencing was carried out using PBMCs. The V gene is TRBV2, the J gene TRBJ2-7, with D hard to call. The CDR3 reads CASSDRPLSGEQYF. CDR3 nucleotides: TGTGCCAGCAGTGATAGGCCCCTCTCGGGCGAGCAGTACTTC.